One sample yielded the 3 T cell receptor beta chains listed below, sequenced in a study of blood T cell repertoires in COVID-19. Clones were sequenced by immunoSEQ multiplex PCR, and TCRdb holds only the in-frame ones, with some missing. This table holds roughly 130,000 clones, roughly 83% found once. Sequences were obtained from peripheral blood. These receptors were collected from a woman between 25 and 40 years old who had recovered from COVID-19.

The J gene is TRBJ1-5, the V gene TRBV28; TRBD1 aligns across 7 bases. The J segment lost 1 base and the V segment lost 6 bases, leaving 3 bases of the junction unmatched. The CDR3 runs 14 residues. CDR1 MDHEN and CDR2 SYDVKM come from the germline V gene. CDR3 DNA: TGTGCCAGCAGGACACAGGGGAGCAATCAGCCCCAGCATTTT. This translates into CASRTQGSNQPQHF.

This chain links TRBV6-2 or TRBV6-3 with TRBJ2-7, with 13 bases fitting TRBD2. The CDR3 length is 19 residues. Per germline, CDR1 MNHEY and CDR2 SVGEGT. Unmatched junction bases numbered 10, after V lost 2 bases and J lost 0 bases. CDR3 protein: CASSYLGLAGTPYSYEQYF. CDR3 bases: TGTGCCAGCAGTTACCTGGGACTAGCGGGGACCCCCTACTCCTACGAGCAGTACTTC.

This clone was recorded once. This chain joins TRBV2 and TRBJ1-1, with D perhaps TRBD1 (5 bases). Trimming removed 7 bases at V and 1 base at J, with 13 bases between. Per germline, CDR1 SNHLY and CDR2 FYNNEI. The CDR3 loop spans 14 amino acids. The CDR3 DNA reads as TGTGCCAGCATCCGCGTCACAGGGAACACTGAAGCTTTCTTT. It specifies CASIRVTGNTEAFF.